A single sample is the source of the 26 T cell receptor beta chains below, sequenced in a study of blood T cells in healthy people across ages. Primed by a sample-barcoded 5' primer and a J-beta primer mix, a second PCR proceeded for 7 to 11 cycles. TCRdb passed the 5' RACE reads through MiXCR, listing each CDR3 protein once. The sample gives approximately 1.5 million distinct CDR3 sequences, approximately 39% of which show up once; around 4% is in the top ten. The specimen was blood. These receptors were obtained from a woman younger than 30 in good health.

This clonotype showed up just a few times. J is TRBJ1-5 and V is TRBV18; a possible D gene is TRBD1 (6 bases). CDR3 size: 15 residues. Germline CDR1 reads KGHSH; CDR2 reads LQKENI. Trimming took off 2 bases at V and 4 bases at J, with 12 bases between the two ends. CDR3 loop: CASSPTGQSNQPQHF. In nucleotides, the CDR3 is TGTGCCAGCTCACCAACGGGACAATCGAATCAGCCCCAGCATTTT.

The chain employs TRBV6-2 or TRBV6-3 and TRBJ2-2, with D perhaps assigned TRBD1 or TRBD2 (5 bases each). V dropped 10 bases and J dropped 7 bases, with 22 bases sitting between them. The germline V gene has CDR1 MNHEY and CDR2 SVGEGT. This CDR3 is 15 amino acids long. The CDR3 sequence: CATRGRAGAGGELFF. The CDR3 DNA is TGTGCCACCCGAGGTCGCGCCGGGGCCGGCGGGGAGCTGTTTTTT.

The V call is TRBV7-9, the J call TRBJ2-1; D call uncertain. The CDR3 is 13 residues long. Germline values: CDR1 SEHNR, CDR2 FQNEAQ (reference sequence). V lost 4 bases and J 12 bases, leaving 16 bases between the germline ends. The CDR3 nucleotides are TGTGCCAGCAGCTCCAGCTTCCCTGGCGGGCAGTTCTTC. Protein: CASSSSFPGGQFF.

The CDR3 reads CASSLAGGSGGYGYTF. DNA of the CDR3: TGTGCCAGCAGTTTAGCGGGAGGATCGGGTGGCTATGGCTACACCTTC. The chain joins TRBV12-3 or TRBV12-4 to TRBJ1-2; D call uncertain. The CDR3 sequence is 16 residues long. Trimming removed 0 bases from V and 4 bases from J, with 15 bases in between.

This rearrangement joins TRBV4-1 to TRBJ2-1; no firm D call. This CDR3 comprises 16 residues. V was cut by 0 bases and J by 1 base, with 10 bases left in between. Germline V gives CDR1 MGHRA, CDR2 YSYEKL. This CDR3 is CASSQEQLGSYNEQFF. CDR3 in DNA: TGCGCCAGCAGCCAAGAACAGCTTGGGTCCTACAATGAGCAGTTCTTC.

In this sample, this clonotype turned up a few times. This rearrangement joins TRBV6-1 to TRBJ2-1; tentative D call: TRBD1 (5 bases). This CDR3 has 14 residues. V gave up 4 bases and J gave up 5 bases, with 12 bases separating them. Germline lookup yields CDR1 MNHNS and CDR2 SASEGT. This CDR3 is CASSGSRTNNEQFF. The CDR3 DNA reads TGTGCCAGCAGTGGGTCCCGGACAAACAATGAGCAGTTCTTC.

The sample holds a few counts of this clonotype. The chain couples TRBV29-1 to TRBJ1-1; D possibly corresponds to TRBD1 (6 bases). Germline V gives CDR1 SQVTM, CDR2 ANQGSEA. The CDR3 is 14 residues long. V gave up 6 bases and J gave up 4 bases, with 18 bases separating them. The DNA for the CDR3 is TGCAGCGTATCCAAGAGTCCAGGGGTCACTGAAGCTTTCTTT. Translation gives CSVSKSPGVTEAFF.

The table lists this clonotype with a few counts. The CDR3 region has the DNA TGTGCCAGCAGTCCGCACTTGGGACAGGGGGATGGTGAGCAGTACTTC. It translates to CASSPHLGQGDGEQYF. This chain connects TRBV12-3 or TRBV12-4 to TRBJ2-4, with 11 positions matching TRBD1. This CDR3 is 16 amino acids long. V lost 5 bases to trimming and J lost 13 bases; unmatched junction nucleotides: 16.

The gene calls are TRBV27 and TRBJ2-2, with D perhaps being TRBD1 or TRBD2 (6 bases each). In germline, CDR1 is MNHEY, CDR2 SMNVEV (reference sequence). V was pared by 1 base and J by 4 bases, with 13 bases between. This CDR3 is built from 16 residues. This CDR3 is CASSLFLGGVTGELFF. The CDR3 bases are TGTGCCAGCAGTTTATTTCTGGGGGGCGTCACCGGGGAGCTGTTTTTT.

The sample holds a few counts of this clonotype. This chain connects TRBV2 to TRBJ2-7; 10 bases are shared with TRBD2. CDR3 length equals 14 residues. Germline-derived CDR1 and CDR2 are SNHLY and FYNNEI. V gave up 6 bases and J gave up 3 bases; unmatched junction bases: 5. The CDR3 spells CASRGLATSYEQYF. In nucleotides, the CDR3 is TGTGCCAGCAGGGGACTAGCGACTAGCTACGAGCAGTACTTC.

The V and J genes are TRBV13 and TRBJ1-1; D ambiguous. The CDR3 extends over 16 amino acids. V was clipped by 0 bases and J by 2 bases, with 13 bases between them. CDR1 PRHDT and CDR2 FYEKMQ come from the germline V gene (reference sequence). The CDR3 coding sequence is TGTGCCAGCAGCTTAGGAGTTGGAGACATTAACACTGAAGCTTTCTTT. The encoded protein is CASSLGVGDINTEAFF.

This sequence joins TRBV6-1 and TRBJ1-2; D is undetermined. The CDR3 is made up of 13 amino acids. The V and J ends lost 5 bases and 2 bases respectively, with 9 bases between them. CDR1 MNHNS and CDR2 SASEGT come from the germline V gene. The chain's CDR3 is CASSPYTNYGYTF. As DNA, the CDR3 is TGTGCCAGCAGTCCGTACACGAACTATGGCTACACCTTC.

CDR3 sequence (DNA): TGTGCCAGCAGCTCCGAAAGAATGAAAGAGACCCAGTACTTC. Translated, it gives CASSSERMKETQYF. This chain uses TRBV7-2 with TRBJ2-5; D is unresolved. V gave up 4 bases and J gave up 3 bases, with 12 bases separating them. The CDR3 totals 14 residues. CDR1 is SGHTA, CDR2 FQGNSA, per germline.

The chain links TRBV3-1 to TRBJ2-3, with D perhaps assigned TRBD1 or TRBD2 (7 bases each). Trimming removed 0 bases from V and 5 bases from J, with 24 bases in between. The CDR3 runs 19 residues. Germline CDR1 is LGHDT and CDR2 is YNNKEL (reference sequence). Written as DNA, the CDR3 is TGTGCCAGCAGCCAAGATCGGTTGATTAGCGGGTCAGGGGGAGATACGCAGTATTTT. Residues: CASSQDRLISGSGGDTQYF.

J is TRBJ1-2 and V is TRBV20-1, with 7 positions matching TRBD1. The ends lost 1 base at V and 4 bases at J; junction bases unmatched: 12. CDR3 length equals 16 residues. CDR1 and CDR2 from the germline V gene are DFQATT and SNEGSKA (reference sequence). Written as DNA, the CDR3 is TGCAGTGCTAGAGCCGATACTAGACAGGGATTCTATGGCTACACCTTC. This gives the protein CSARADTRQGFYGYTF.

This clonotype has just one count. A read error may be the cause here, since a much bigger clone is one base away. This chain uses TRBV2 with TRBJ1-4; 10 nucleotides agree with TRBD1. Germline CDR1 reads SNHLY; CDR2 reads FYNNEI. Losses at the gene ends were 7 bases for V and 8 bases for J; bases not matched to a gene: 4. The CDR3 spans 13 residues. CDR3 residues: CASKRDRGEKLFF. CDR3 nucleotides: TGTGCCAGCAAGCGGGACAGGGGAGAAAAACTGTTTTTT.

The count of this clonotype is one. A read error may produce the germline difference seen at one junction end. The chain carries TRBV2 and TRBJ2-1; 11 nucleotides line up with TRBD2. Germline V gives CDR1 SNHLY, CDR2 FYNNEI. The CDR3 spans 15 residues. The DNA for the CDR3 is TGTGCCAGCAGGGGTCTAGCGGGAGGTTACAGTGAGCAGTTCTTC. Amino acids: CASRGLAGGYSEQFF.

V and J are TRBV4-3 and TRBJ2-3; TRBD1 might be the D (6 bases). This CDR3 contains 14 residues. Germline V gene data show CDR1 as LGHNA and CDR2 as YSLEER. Trimming removed 5 bases at V and 4 bases at J, with 13 bases between. The CDR3 DNA reads TGCGCCAGCAGCATCAGGGGAGCTGCAGATACGCAGTATTTT. Its protein is CASSIRGAADTQYF.

The chain recombines TRBV7-9 with TRBJ1-3; D remains ambiguous. This CDR3 is 15 amino acids long. V was shortened by 0 bases and J by 2 bases, with 8 bases between the two germline ends. The germline V gene has CDR1 SEHNR and CDR2 FQNEAQ (reference sequence). CDR3: CASSLAATTGNTIYF. The DNA of the CDR3 is TGTGCCAGCAGCTTAGCTGCGACAACTGGAAACACCATATATTTT. Complete variable domain (other parts from reference TRBV7-9 and TRBJ1-3): DTGVSQNPRHKITKRGQNVTFRCDPISEHNRLYWYRQTLGQGPEFLTYFQNEAQLEKSRLLSDRFSAERPKGSFSTLEIQRTEQGDSAMYLCASSLAATTGNTIYFGEGSWLTVV.

V usage is TRBV13 and J usage is TRBJ2-1; 8 nucleotides line up with TRBD1. CDR1 is PRHDT, CDR2 FYEKMQ, per germline (reference sequence). V dropped 5 bases and J dropped 5; count of bases not matched to a gene: 11. The length of the CDR3 is 16 residues. CDR3 in DNA: TGTGCCAGCAGCATTACCTACCCGGGACAGGACAATGAGCAGTTCTTC. It is translated as CASSITYPGQDNEQFF.

The chain joins TRBV6-5 to TRBJ1-2, with D possibly matching TRBD1 (6 bases). The V gene's germline CDR1 is MNHEY and CDR2 SVGAGI. The V and J ends lost 3 bases and 6 bases respectively, with 11 bases between them. The CDR3 is 13 residues long. CDR3 DNA sequence: TGTGCCAGCAGTTATTCCAGGGGAGATGGCTACACCTTC. Protein sequence: CASSYSRGDGYTF.

V is TRBV6-6 and J is TRBJ2-3, with D possibly being TRBD1 (6 bases). Trimming pared 4 bases from V and 6 bases from J, leaving 14 bases between. This CDR3 has 14 residues. Germline V gives CDR1 MNHNY, CDR2 SVGAGI (reference sequence). DNA for the CDR3: TGTGCCAGCAGTTTTGGGGGCCTAGAGGATACGCAGTATTTT. Residues: CASSFGGLEDTQYF.

A few counts support this clonotype. This chain joins TRBV28 and TRBJ2-3; no reliable D call. Germline V lookup: CDR1 MDHEN, CDR2 SYDVKM. CDR3 length: 12 amino acids. V was shortened by 2 bases and J by 7 bases, with 7 bases between the two germline ends. The CDR3 spells CASSLPLYTQYF. The DNA for the CDR3 is TGTGCCAGCAGTTTACCGCTTTATACGCAGTATTTT.

The chain has TRBV29-1 and TRBJ1-1; D gene uncertain. This CDR3 spans 13 amino acids. Trimming cost V 7 bases and J 4 bases, with 16 bases left between them. Germline CDR1 reads SQVTM; CDR2 reads ANQGSEA. The CDR3: CSGSRGGSTEAFF. DNA for the CDR3: TGCAGCGGTAGTCGGGGAGGATCCACTGAAGCTTTCTTT.

This clonotype has just a few counts. The chain has TRBV12-3 or TRBV12-4 and TRBJ1-2; D perhaps matches TRBD1 (5 bases). V gave up 3 bases and J gave up 4 bases, with 9 bases separating them. The CDR3 totals 13 residues. CDR3 DNA sequence: TGTGCCAGCAGTTTGTTCACAGGCTATGGCTACACCTTC. It specifies CASSLFTGYGYTF.

The rearrangement joins TRBV4-1 to TRBJ2-3; weak D call: TRBD2 (5 bases). CDR1 MGHRA and CDR2 YSYEKL come from the germline V gene. The CDR3 contains 15 residues. V lost 4 bases, J lost 1 base, and 12 bases lay in between. Here the CDR3 reads CASSPLDVGTDTQYF. CDR3 DNA: TGCGCCAGCAGCCCACTAGATGTCGGCACAGATACGCAGTATTTT.